A single sample gave rise to the 32 T cell receptor beta chains below, sequenced in a study of T cell responses to AZD1222 COVID-19 vaccine. Generated by immunoSEQ multiplex PCR, the TCRdb table keeps only in-frame clones and is missing some. Of tens of thousands of clones in the sample, 89% were seen once. The specimen was peripheral blood, collected 28 days after the second AZD1222 dose. All receptors derive from an adult who received the AZD1222 COVID-19 vaccine.

This clone has just one count. The gene calls are TRBV6-5 and TRBJ1-1; D not resolved. This CDR3 contains 11 residues. V was trimmed by 8 bases and J by 3 bases, leaving 7 bases between them. The V gene's germline CDR1 is MNHEY and CDR2 SVGAGI. The chain's CDR3 is CASVGYTEAFF. The CDR3 coding sequence is TGTGCCAGCGTCGGGTACACTGAAGCTTTCTTT.

The chain recombines TRBV10-3 with TRBJ2-3, with 7 bases matching TRBD2. The CDR3 extends over 15 amino acids. CDR1 and CDR2 (germline): ENHRY, SYGVKD. The V and J ends lost 2 bases and 1 base, in that order; junction bases with no gene match: 3. The CDR3 is CAISEPGRRTDTQYF. DNA for the CDR3: TGTGCCATCAGTGAGCCCGGGAGGCGCACAGATACGCAGTATTTT.

The CDR3 DNA is TGTGCCAGCAGCCAAGGGACTAGCGGGAGTTCAGATACGCAGTATTTT. This sequence encodes CASSQGTSGSSDTQYF. The chain employs TRBV11-3 and TRBJ2-3; 14 nucleotides align to TRBD2. CDR3 size: 16 residues. The V gene end was trimmed by 5 bases and the J gene end by 4 bases; junction bases not matched to a gene: 5. CDR1 SGHNT and CDR2 YENEEA come from the germline V gene.

The chain couples TRBV4-2 to TRBJ1-1; D gene ambiguous. Germline loops: CDR1 LGHNA, CDR2 YNFKEQ. The length of the CDR3 is 12 residues. V lost 8 bases and J 1 base, leaving 8 bases between the germline ends. Here the CDR3 DNA reads TGTGCCAGCGGAAGGGAGAACACTGAAGCTTTCTTT. Translation gives CASGRENTEAFF.

This chain links TRBV7-2 with TRBJ2-3; 7 bases are a match to TRBD2. CDR1 is SGHTA and CDR2 is FQGNSA in the germline V gene. The CDR3 runs 15 residues. V was clipped by 5 bases and J by 5 bases; unmatched bases: 10. The CDR3 DNA is TGTGCCAGCAGCCCTAGCGGTCCCCCGGGAGATACGCAGTATTTT. It encodes CASSPSGPPGDTQYF.

The chain joins TRBV18 to TRBJ1-3; D is unresolved. CDR1 is KGHSH, CDR2 LQKENI, per germline. The ends were cut back, 3 bases at V and 4 bases at J, with 10 bases in the middle. The CDR3 contains 14 residues. The CDR3 DNA reads TGTGCCAGCTCACCTACCCGGGAGGGAAACACCATATATTTT. Its protein is CASSPTREGNTIYF.

This chain links TRBV12-3 or TRBV12-4 with TRBJ1-1; D gene uncertain. The CDR3 sequence is 12 residues long. V lost 1 base and J 10 bases, leaving 10 bases between the germline ends. The CDR3 bases are TGTGCCAGCAGTTTAGAAGATTTTGGAGCTTTCTTT. Protein: CASSLEDFGAFF.

The rearrangement joins TRBV4-2 to TRBJ2-7; TRBD2 agrees at 13 bases. The length of the CDR3 is 20 residues. CDR1 and CDR2 (germline): LGHNA, YNFKEQ. With V trimmed by 3 bases and J by 7 bases, 21 bases remained unmatched. CDR3 DNA sequence: TGTGCCAGCAGCCACTCCCGAGGGGGACTAGCGGGATTTGCCGCGGGGGAGCAGTACTTC. Its protein product is CASSHSRGGLAGFAAGEQYF.

The gene calls are TRBV5-1 and TRBJ2-7; 8 bases are shared with TRBD1. The CDR3 has 16 residues. Germline V gene sequence: CDR1 SGHRS, CDR2 YFSETQ. The junction had 9 bases not matched to a gene; V was cut back by 3 bases and J by 1 base. In DNA form, the CDR3 reads TGCGCCAGCAGCTCGGACAGGGCACGTTTGTCCTACGAGCAGTACTTC. Amino acid sequence: CASSSDRARLSYEQYF.

The chain recombines TRBV30 with TRBJ1-1; D is perhaps TRBD1 (5 bases). V was clipped by 3 bases and J by 4 bases, with 15 bases between them. The CDR3 length is 14 residues. CDR1 GTSNPN and CDR2 SVGIG come from the germline V gene (reference sequence). The CDR3 reads CAWSRGIRGTEAFF. In nucleotides, the CDR3 is TGTGCCTGGAGCCGGGGCATCCGTGGCACTGAAGCTTTCTTT.

The gene calls are TRBV7-8 and TRBJ1-4; D unresolved. In germline, CDR1 is SGHVS, CDR2 FQNEAQ. The length of the CDR3 is 15 residues. Trimming stripped 0 bases from V and 2 bases from J, with 7 bases between. In DNA, the CDR3 is TGTGCCAGCAGCTTAGCGGCCCAGACTAATGAAAAACTGTTTTTT. This gives the protein CASSLAAQTNEKLFF.

The genes are TRBV5-6 and TRBJ1-2; 7 bases align to TRBD1. The CDR3 runs to 15 residues. The germline V gene encodes CDR1 SGHDT and CDR2 YYEEEE. Unmatched junction bases numbered 2, after V lost 0 bases and J lost 0 bases. In DNA, the CDR3 is TGTGCCAGCAGCTTGGACGGACAGGCTAACTATGGCTACACCTTC. It codes for CASSLDGQANYGYTF.

The chain links TRBV4-1 to TRBJ2-7, with a possible D match to TRBD1 (6 bases). V lost 4 bases, J lost 2 bases, and 15 bases lay in between. Germline assignment: CDR1 MGHRA and CDR2 YSYEKL. The CDR3 runs to 15 residues. The CDR3 DNA sequence: TGCGCCAGCAGCCCCCACCTCACAGGGCCCTACGAGCAGTACTTC. It specifies CASSPHLTGPYEQYF.

The V gene is TRBV3-1 (or the pseudogene TRBV3-2), the J gene TRBJ2-7; D remains ambiguous. Trimming cost V 4 bases and J 3 bases, with 4 bases left between them. The CDR3 covers 11 residues. The germline CDR1 and CDR2 sequences are LGHDT and YNNKEL (reference sequence). DNA of the CDR3: TGTGCCAGCAGCCTGAGCTACGAGCAGTACTTC. This encodes CASSLSYEQYF.

The table lists this clone with a count of one. The gene calls are TRBV4-3 and TRBJ1-2; the D gene is possibly TRBD1 (6 bases). The V and J ends lost 0 bases and 9 bases respectively, with 14 bases between them. The CDR3 length is 14 residues. CDR1 and CDR2 (germline): LGHNA, YSLEER. The CDR3 nucleotides are TGCGCCAGCAGCCAAGATGCGAGGGGGTTGAGCTACACCTTC. This translates into CASSQDARGLSYTF.

The rearrangement joins TRBV28 to TRBJ2-5; TRBD2 matches at 7 bases. Germline assignment: CDR1 MDHEN and CDR2 SYDVKM. Trimming at V came to 6 bases and at J to 2 bases, leaving 9 bases not matched to a gene. The CDR3 spans 15 residues. DNA for the CDR3: TGTGCCAGCAGCAAAAGGAGTAGCGGGCAAGAGACCCAGTACTTC. This encodes CASSKRSSGQETQYF.

The chain uses TRBV28 and TRBJ2-3; D unclear. There are 14 residues in the CDR3. Germline V gene lookup returns CDR1 MDHEN and CDR2 SYDVKM. Deletions cut 7 bases from V and 4 bases from J, with 15 bases between. CDR3 amino acids: CASMGSLRADTQYF. The CDR3 region has the DNA TGTGCCAGCATGGGTAGCCTACGAGCAGATACGCAGTATTTT.

The gene calls are TRBV6-2 or TRBV6-3 and TRBJ1-2, with D maybe TRBD1 (6 bases). There are 14 residues in the CDR3. Per the germline V gene, CDR1 is MNHEY and CDR2 is SVGEGT. V lost 6 bases and J 0 bases, leaving 11 bases between the germline ends. Here the CDR3 DNA reads TGTGCCAGCAGCCAGGGGTCGACTAACTATGGCTACACCTTC. Its translation is CASSQGSTNYGYTF.

The chain is built from TRBV5-5 and TRBJ1-1; D gene unclear. Trimming stripped 1 base from V and 1 base from J, with 8 bases between. Germline-derived CDR1 and CDR2 are SGHKS and YYEKEE (reference sequence). The CDR3 has 14 residues. CDR3 in DNA: TGTGCCAGCAGCTTGAGGGCCTCGAACACTGAAGCTTTCTTT. Translating it yields CASSLRASNTEAFF.

V is TRBV19 and J is TRBJ1-4; 8 bases match TRBD1. CDR3 size: 13 residues. Germline V lookup: CDR1 LNHDA, CDR2 SQIVND (reference sequence). The ends lost 7 bases at V and 6 bases at J; junction bases unmatched: 4. CDR3 nucleotides: TGTGCCAGTATGGACAGGGCTGATGAAAAACTGTTTTTT. As protein: CASMDRADEKLFF.

The V gene is TRBV6-5, the J gene TRBJ1-6; weak D call: TRBD1 (6 bases). The CDR3 length is 14 residues. Germline CDR1 and CDR2: MNHEY and SVGAGI. The V end was cut by 5 bases, the J end by 9 bases, with 14 bases between. Here the CDR3 DNA reads TGTGCCAGCAGTCGGGGAGGGGGAGGTTCACCCCTCCACTTT. It is translated as CASSRGGGGSPLHF.

The chain couples TRBV20-1 to TRBJ2-2; D gene uncertain. This CDR3 is built from 11 residues. V gave up 7 bases and J gave up 4 bases, with 7 bases separating them. The germline CDR1 and CDR2 sequences are DFQATT and SNEGSKA (reference sequence). The CDR3 here is CSVRGTGELFF. The CDR3 DNA sequence: TGCAGTGTCCGAGGCACCGGGGAGCTGTTTTTT.

J is TRBJ1-3 and V is TRBV6-6, with 8 bases that match TRBD1. The junction had 8 bases not matched to a gene; V was cut back by 5 bases and J by 2 bases. CDR1 is MNHNY and CDR2 is SVGAGI in the germline V gene (reference sequence). The CDR3 length is 16 residues. Here the CDR3 reads CASSRQGRLPGNTIYF. The CDR3 nucleotides are TGTGCCAGCAGTCGACAGGGGCGGCTACCTGGAAACACCATATATTTT.

This chain joins TRBV29-1 and TRBJ2-7; 8 bases match TRBD2. V was pared by 4 bases and J by 2 bases, with 4 bases of the junction left unmatched. CDR3 size: 13 residues. Per germline, CDR1 SQVTM and CDR2 ANQGSEA. Written as DNA, the CDR3 is TGCAGCGTTGTAGGCGGGGGGACCTACGAGCAGTACTTC. This sequence encodes CSVVGGGTYEQYF.

This clone was seen only once. This chain uses TRBV18 with TRBJ2-1; 9 nucleotides agree with TRBD1. The CDR3 totals 14 residues. V trimming: 4 bases; J trimming: 6 bases; junction bases outside the gene matches: 4. CDR1 and CDR2 from the germline V gene are KGHSH and LQKENI. The CDR3 here is CASSRQGETNEQFF. In DNA form, the CDR3 reads TGTGCCAGCTCACGACAGGGGGAGACCAATGAGCAGTTCTTC.

V is TRBV5-8 and J is TRBJ1-2; 7 bases align to TRBD1. The CDR3 is made up of 13 amino acids. Unmatched junction bases numbered 7, after V lost 3 bases and J lost 8 bases. Germline CDR1 and CDR2: SGHTS and YDEGEE. The CDR3 region has the DNA TGTGCCAGCAGCTCTTACAGGGGTTTGGGCTACACCTTC. It yields the protein CASSSYRGLGYTF.

This clone was picked up one time. The chain combines TRBV9 with TRBJ2-1; no reliable D call. The CDR3 totals 16 residues. V dropped 2 bases and J dropped 4 bases, with 16 bases sitting between them. The germline V gene has CDR1 SGDLS and CDR2 YYNGEE. CDR3 region: CASSVLLKPRYNEQFF. The CDR3 DNA is TGTGCCAGCAGCGTCCTACTGAAGCCCCGTTACAATGAGCAGTTCTTC.

The chain is built from TRBV5-1 and TRBJ1-2; 10 bases match TRBD1. The CDR3 loop spans 15 amino acids. V lost 4 bases and J lost 2; bases outside the gene matches: 5. Germline assignment: CDR1 SGHRS and CDR2 YFSETQ. The CDR3 nucleotides read TGCGCCAGCAGCCCGGGACAGGGGCTAAACTATGGCTACACCTTC. This translates into CASSPGQGLNYGYTF.

This chain uses TRBV18 with TRBJ2-3; D gene unclear. The V gene lost 0 bases and the J gene lost 6 bases, with 4 bases spanning the gap. The CDR3 spans 12 residues. Germline CDR1 reads KGHSH; CDR2 reads LQKENI. CDR3 bases: TGTGCCAGCTCACCACCTTCGGATACGCAGTATTTT. This encodes CASSPPSDTQYF.

This clone was seen a handful of times. V and J are TRBV15 and TRBJ1-5; D may be TRBD1 (5 bases). Germline CDR1 reads LNHNV; CDR2 reads YYDKDF (reference sequence). The CDR3 extends over 18 amino acids. V shed 5 bases and J shed 2 bases, with 22 bases lying between them. CDR3 sequence reads: CATSPHRPGQYRNQPQHF. In nucleotides, the CDR3 is TGTGCCACCAGCCCCCACCGCCCAGGGCAGTACCGCAATCAGCCCCAGCATTTT. Using reference TRBV15 and TRBJ1-5 for the parts outside the CDR3, the full variable domain is DAMVIQNPRYQVTQFGKPVTLSCSQTLNHNVMYWYQQKSSQAPKLLFHYYDKDFNNEADTPDNFQSRRPNTSFCFLDIRSPGLGDTAMYLCATSPHRPGQYRNQPQHFGDGTRLSIL.

V gene TRBV5-4 combines with J gene TRBJ2-2, with 8 bases aligning to TRBD2. Germline CDR1 SGHNT, CDR2 YYREEE (reference sequence). The length of the CDR3 is 16 residues. V was pared by 6 bases and J by 7 bases, with 14 bases of the junction left unmatched. The CDR3 DNA follows: TGTGCCAGCACCAAGCCGGGACTAGGAGATGGCGGGGAGCTGTTTTTT. It is translated as CASTKPGLGDGGELFF. The complete variable domain, with remaining parts taken from reference TRBV5-4 and TRBJ2-2, reads ETGVTQSPTHLIKTRGQQVTLRCSSQSGHNTVSWYQQALGQGPQFIFQYYREEENGRGNFPPRFSGLQFPNYSSELNVNALELDDSALYLCASTKPGLGDGGELFFGEGSRLTVL.

This clone was detected once. J is TRBJ1-4 and V is TRBV18, with TRBD1 matching over 9 bases. Trimming at V came to 4 bases and at J to 2 bases, leaving 2 bases not matched to a gene. Germline CDR1 KGHSH, CDR2 LQKENI. The CDR3 extends over 15 amino acids. Here the CDR3 reads CASSRTGATNEKLFF. The CDR3, as DNA: TGTGCCAGCTCACGGACAGGGGCGACTAATGAAAAACTGTTTTTT.